This T cell receptor beta chain was identified during a study of cytomegalovirus exposure and HLA in healthy donors (dated by TCRdb to the late 2010s). About the full investigation: According to an earlier analysis of 550 to 700 of the donors, 150 million to 200 million T cells yielded roughly 100 million unique TCR beta sequences and approximately 300 Gb of sequence data. An early release that covered about 600 HLA-typed donors contained about 290 gigabases of sequencing data and 80 million or so unique TCR sequences. Of the approximately 400 genotyped donors, roughly 76% were placed in the genetic ancestry cluster associated with self-reported Caucasian donors. The study aimed to test whether cataloging public T cell receptors could reveal signatures of past pathogen exposure. The study used immunosequencing to profile the T cell repertoires of several hundred subjects and linked those repertoires to cytomegalovirus serostatus. A separate validation cohort of over 95 different subjects was used in addition to the approximately 700-subject first cohort. To predict cytomegalovirus infection status, the study brought together high-throughput TCR immunosequencing, statistical association of individual TCRs with disease status, and machine learning. In a later analysis, previously published TCR beta repertoires from several hundred donors were re-analyzed and high-resolution HLA genotyping was added so that TCR occurrence patterns could be studied. The later analysis used no new phenotypic data to find candidate immune exposures, relying instead on TCR beta sequences and their occurrence across donors. An earlier analysis of around 580 of the donors used high-throughput TCR beta sequencing to judge whether each TCR beta V gene segment behaved as functional or pseudogenic. Donor age, sex, ethnicity and CMV serostatus were compiled together with the repertoire data. In a later genetic analysis, genome-wide SNP genotypes for about three fifths of the roughly 670 donors were used, and that subset was treated as a discovery cohort. Every discovery cohort repertoire had been produced on one sequencing platform. HLA typing included class I and class II loci at four-digit resolution. The number of typed donors differed by locus: about 620-640 for A, B, C, DRB1 and DQB1; approximately 540 for DQA1; 600 to 610 for DPA1; and some 450 for DPB1. Roughly five DR-DQ haplotypes were handled as single units for association and clustering because linkage in the cohort was strong. Among several hundred genotyped donors of the cohort, an average of approximately 240,000 unique TCR beta nucleotide sequences was sequenced per donor, of which roughly 18% were non-productive. The paper's findings and limits, for the study overall: Correlated functional status among segregating V segments might be attributable to linkage disequilibrium, but an unknown experimental factor could not be ruled out. The 87-base-pair reads could not distinguish some IMGT-functional V segments, including TRBV6-2 and TRBV6-3, so those segments were excluded. A further reported finding was that TCR beta sequences accurately predicted the HLA-A and HLA-B alleles for most subjects in the first cohort. Approximately 16 rarely observed V segments, including chromosome 9 orphons, were excluded from the earlier analysis of a few hundred of the donors because counts were too low. In the study, approximately 160 TCR beta chains were listed as associated with cytomegalovirus. Specific HLA alleles were associated with over 15,000 TCR beta sequences at a false discovery rate of 0.05 in a later analysis. Roughly uniform sequencing depth across donors was assumed in presence/absence analyses, although this assumption may not hold. Cytomegalovirus status was reported to be diagnosed by the classifier with high specificity and sensitivity in both the original and validation cohorts. The cohort was sequenced for TCR beta chains only, and without alpha or paired-chain data the features that could be detected were limited. Compared with equally common non-associated chains, HLA-associated TCR beta chains in a later analysis were more clonally expanded and had lower generation probabilities. In a later genetic analysis, a missense DCLRE1C variant was associated with V-gene and J-gene trimming of TCR beta chains, and the association was replicated in an independent cohort. When HLA alleles, especially DR and DQ, strongly co-occurred, attributing TCR associations to individual alleles was difficult. According to a later analysis, TCR association rates differed among HLA loci, with DRB1 alleles showing the most associated TCRs and HLA-C alleles showing the fewest. A later analysis reported that several top co-occurrence clusters appeared linked to parvovirus B19, influenza, CMV and Epstein-Barr virus. Three of the identified cytomegalovirus-associated TCR beta chains were confirmed in vitro to be specific for cytomegalovirus antigens. Because HLA typing was unavailable for some donors at each locus, only the typed subset was used in association tests. A cluster of highly shared sequence variants was judged likely to be a technical artifact of the sequencing pipeline. It was suggested by the authors that the approach could potentially be generalized to other disease states and immunological phenotypes. In an earlier analysis of approximately 590 of the donors, most TCR beta V segments appeared in productive rearrangements about 87% or about 30% of the time, broadly matching IMGT annotations. While some public TCRs were present in many individuals, most TCR sequences turned up only very rarely across donors. Most CMV-associated TCR beta chains appeared to be HLA-restricted in a later analysis, and the HLA associations seemed to be driven largely by CMV exposure. In a later genetic analysis, fewer N-insertions in productive TCRs were reported among donors in an Asian-associated ancestry cluster than the roughly 700-donor mean. CMV serostatus was the only immune exposure information available for the cohort.

This clone was seen a few times. Its antigen target is currently unknown. No base-level quality is on record; no much larger clone is a single base apart. The receptor library was made with the immunoSEQ multiplex PCR assay. The multiplex PCR relied on a mix of 60 forward primers for TCR Vbeta segments and 13 reverse primers for TCR Jbeta segments. A multiplex PCR assay on genomic DNA amplified the CDR3 region of rearranged TCR beta genes. On the Illumina HiSeq System, the amplified TCR beta libraries were sequenced as 87-base-pair reads. The study's own analysis went as follows. In a later analysis, 70 million to 95 million unique TCR beta chains were counted across the 666 repertoires, and roughly 11 million of these chains were shared by at least two donors. Raw reads were error-corrected and collapsed into unique sequences with a nearest-neighbor algorithm that merged closely related sequences to remove PCR and sequencing errors. Alignment of CDR3 sequences to IMGT reference sequences was used to assign V, D and J gene segments. For a sequence to be retained, at least a six-nucleotide match to both a V gene segment and a J gene segment was required. Rearrangements were called productive when the CDR3 lacked stop codons and stayed in frame with V and J; all others were non-productive. CDR3 was defined by IMGT convention, running from the second conserved V-encoded cysteine to the conserved J-encoded phenylalanine. The earlier analysis of 587 of the donors excluded sequences that lacked an unambiguous match to a single V gene segment. In an earlier analysis of several hundred of the donors, V segments were called functional above 56.7% productive rearrangements and were called segregating when the between-donor standard deviation exceeded 5%. A statistical classification framework was developed to diagnose cytomegalovirus status using the catalog of TCR beta chain sequences. V and J gene assignment, in a later analysis, came from comparing TCR nucleotide sequences with IMGT/GENE-DB human TR gene sequences. The TCRdist pipeline was used in a later analysis to assign CDR3 sequences and most-parsimonious VDJ recombination scenarios. In a later analysis, each TCR beta chain was defined by its CDR3 amino acid sequence together with its V-gene family, and reads lacking a unique V-gene family were excluded. In a later analysis, around 600 highly shared, low-generation-probability nucleotide sequences were removed to address suspected cross-contamination and a sequencing artifact. A later analysis calculated a clonal expansion index for each public chain from normalized within-repertoire ranks of inferred template counts. Generation probabilities in a later analysis came from a VDJ recombination model fitted to out-of-frame rearrangements, and those results were checked against IGoR. In a later analysis, TCR-TCR, TCR-HLA and TCR-CMV co-occurrence was scored with hypergeometric tests, and a repertoire-size bias correction was applied to TCR pairs. In a later analysis, false discovery rates were estimated by permuting HLA or CMV assignments 20 times. In a later analysis, co-occurring TCRs were grouped with DBSCAN, and TCRdist sequence similarity was added when clustering was performed within HLA-allele-positive subsets. For co-occurrence clustering, repertoires with fewer than 30,000 or more than 120,000 public chains were excluded, along with a handful of repertoires with anomalous nucleotide sharing. What TCRdb holds here is the immuneACCESS table cut down to in-frame rearrangements. Part of the clones is not present; checked against another copy, under half of the missing clones reflect an unresolved V gene, and the others are unexplained. The V and J calls and the clone size are those of that table, but D and trimming were determined from the DNA. Within this sample are around 94,000 clones, with around 84% of them counted one time only. Under 2.5% of the sample lies in the top ten.

Trimming removed 0 bases from V and 2 bases from J, leaving 7 bases between the germline ends. The CDR3 holds 15 amino acids from the cysteine to the phenylalanine. Just CDR3 DNA is preserved here, 45 bases in frame from base 1. From a lookup of the germline V gene, CDR1 and CDR2 are MNHEY and SVGAGI. The cohort was made up of about 670 healthy bone marrow donors. At the time of sampling, every cohort member was nominally healthy, though immune exposures that went unrecorded were likely present. The donor was CMV seronegative and belonged to the group of roughly 330 seronegative cohort members. A peripheral blood sample was collected from each donor, and TCR beta sequencing was performed on peripheral blood mononuclear cells. The Qiagen DNeasy Blood Extraction Kit was used to extract genomic DNA from the blood cell samples.

Material for sequencing was PBMCs. The receptor chain draws on TRBV6-5 and TRBJ1-4; the D gene assignment is ambiguous. The TCR originated in a man between 18 and 29 years old in good health and CMV-seronegative. The nucleotides read TGTGCCAGCAGTTACTCCTGGGCTACTAATGAAAAACTGTTTTTT. It encodes CASSYSWATNEKLFF.